This T cell receptor (beta chain) was identified in a study of blood T cell repertoires in COVID-19. Across the study: The study drew acute and convalescent COVID-19 samples from the United States, Italy and Spain. The cDNA or gDNA used as material had been derived from T cells, B-cell-depleted T cells, or PBMCs.

This clone has just one count. Original handling: Estimated nucleated cell counts came from reference gene primer amplification. Sequencing was performed with immunoSEQ multiplex PCR; in TCRdb, only in-frame clones are kept and a portion is missing. Clonal size and the V and J genes are those of that table, whereas D and trimming came from the DNA. The table records under 150,000 clones, around four fifths of them present only once. V was shortened by 1 base and J by 1 base, with 8 bases between the two germline ends. This CDR3 has 15 amino acids. CDR1 and CDR2 from the germline V gene are LGHDT and YNNKEL (reference sequence).

The sample taken for sequencing was peripheral blood. This clonotype was sampled from a woman between 40 and 55 years old with active or convalescent COVID-19. The rearrangement uses TRBV3-1 (or the pseudogene TRBV3-2) and TRBJ2-1; D gene uncertain. The CDR3 loop reads CASSQAQASYNEQFF. DNA for the CDR3: TGTGCCAGCAGCCAAGCCCAAGCATCCTACAATGAGCAGTTCTTC.